This T cell receptor beta chain was retrieved from a study of blood T cell repertoires in COVID-19. Study-wide context: The analysed material was cDNA or gDNA that came from T cells, B-cell-depleted T cells, or PBMCs.

The repertoire was sequenced with immunoSEQ multiplex PCR; TCRdb's copy has only in-frame clones and lacks some. The profile shows 150,000 or so clones, approximately 83% of them singletons. This CDR3 region has 18 residues. The V segment lost 1 base and the J segment 0 bases; nucleotides outside the gene matches: 9. Germline assignment: CDR1 LGHDT and CDR2 YNNKEL (reference sequence). The sequencing sample was made of peripheral blood. This chain connects TRBV3-1 (or the pseudogene TRBV3-2) to TRBJ2-1, with 7 bases matching TRBD2. This clonotype was obtained from an older woman with COVID-19, enrolled during active disease. CDR3 in amino acids: CASSQGQRGPVSYNEQFF. CDR3 in DNA: TGTGCCAGCAGCCAAGGACAGCGGGGCCCCGTCTCCTACAATGAGCAGTTCTTC.